A single TCR beta chain is shown here with its context. One junction end does not reproduce the germline sequence, and a read error may be involved. Germline CDR1 and CDR2: KGHSH and LQKENI. The CDR3 runs 13 residues. The data originate from a study of shared clonotypes between healthy human individuals. Background on the study: Per donor, three plates held CD4 naive cells, three held CD4 memory, two held CD8 naive and one held CD8 memory.

Only in-frame clones appear in the TCRdb table, and some are missing; sequencing was by immunoSEQ multiplex PCR. Altogether a few million clones are present, around 94% being singletons, with the ten largest covering under 0.15%. The clonotype originates from a man younger than 35 in good health. The chain carries TRBV18 and TRBJ2-2, with D uncertain. The source material was naive CD4+ T cells sorted from blood. Indicated subset: CD45RA+ positively selected. CDR3 coding DNA: TGTGCCAGCTCACCAACGAACGCCGGGGAGCTGTTTTTT. Translating gives CASSPTNAGELFF.